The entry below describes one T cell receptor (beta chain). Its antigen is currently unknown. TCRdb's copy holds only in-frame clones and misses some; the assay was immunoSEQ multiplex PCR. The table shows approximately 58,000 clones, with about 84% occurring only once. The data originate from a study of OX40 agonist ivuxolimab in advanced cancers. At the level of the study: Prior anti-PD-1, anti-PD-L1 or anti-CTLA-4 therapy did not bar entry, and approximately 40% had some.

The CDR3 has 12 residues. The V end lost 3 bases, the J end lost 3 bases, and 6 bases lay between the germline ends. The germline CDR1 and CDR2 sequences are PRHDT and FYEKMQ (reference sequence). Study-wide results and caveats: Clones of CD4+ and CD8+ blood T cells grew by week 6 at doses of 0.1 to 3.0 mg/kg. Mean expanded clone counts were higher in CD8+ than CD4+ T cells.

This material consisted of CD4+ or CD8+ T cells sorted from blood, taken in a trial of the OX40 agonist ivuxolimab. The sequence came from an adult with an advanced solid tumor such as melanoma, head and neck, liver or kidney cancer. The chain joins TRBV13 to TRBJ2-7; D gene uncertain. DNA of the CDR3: TGTGCCAGCAGCTTCAAGAGCTACGAGCAGTACTTC. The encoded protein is CASSFKSYEQYF.